The 28 T cell receptor beta chains reported below all come from one sample, sequenced in a study of regulatory T cells in long-lasting Graves disease. Arm-PCR with iRepertoire HTBI primers amplified the CDR3 regions for these TCR beta libraries. MiXCR, applied by TCRdb to the multiplex PCR reads, yields one record per CDR3 protein. The table lists hundreds of thousands of distinct CDR3 sequences, around 12% of them singletons. Time point given: newly diagnosed GD, antithyroid drugs for less than 3 months. TCR sequences were obtained from RNA taken from PBMCs. In addition, the sample was reused for a study of T cells in Graves' hyperthyroidism and ophthalmopathy.

The source material was peripheral blood mononuclear cells (PBMCs), sampled at new diagnosis, from a patient treated with antithyroid drugs. The receptor set was obtained from a woman between 25 and 40 years old with Graves disease.

This clonotype showed up many times. The chain links TRBV2 to TRBJ2-5; D unclear. Trimming pared 1 base from V and 1 base from J, leaving 10 bases between. Germline CDR1 reads SNHLY; CDR2 reads FYNNEI. The CDR3 has 15 amino acids. The chain's CDR3 is CASSEDWVSQETQYF. In nucleotides, the CDR3 is TGTGCCAGCAGTGAAGACTGGGTTTCCCAAGAGACCCAGTACTTC.

This clonotype showed up many times. The chain employs TRBV2 and TRBJ2-5, with D possibly called TRBD1 or TRBD2 (5 bases each). The CDR3 has 15 residues. Germline loops: CDR1 SNHLY, CDR2 FYNNEI. V was trimmed by 7 bases and J by 4 bases, leaving 19 bases between them. The CDR3 spells CASNRPGRLIETQYF. CDR3 nucleotides: TGTGCCAGCAATCGTCCGGGACGGCTCATAGAGACCCAGTACTTC.

In regard to this clonotype: This is likely an artifact of a read error, given a far larger clone one base away. The CDR3 spells CSVEGTGRSNEQYF. CDR3 nucleotides: TGCAGCGTTGAAGGGACGGGACGGTCCAATGAGCAGTACTTC. The chain carries TRBV29-1 and TRBJ2-7; perhaps D is TRBD1 or TRBD2 (5 bases each). Trimming removed 1 base at V and 7 bases at J, with 17 bases between. Per germline, CDR1 SQVTM and CDR2 ANQGSEA. This CDR3 is built from 14 residues.

This clonotype was recorded at least ten times. This rearrangement joins TRBV28 to TRBJ1-2; D gene unclear. This CDR3 region has 13 residues. Trimming removed 1 base at V and 2 bases at J, with 5 bases between. CDR1 and CDR2 (germline): MDHEN, SYDVKM. Written as DNA, the CDR3 is TGTGCCAGCAGTTTATTGAGCAACTATGGCTACACCTTC. Translating it yields CASSLLSNYGYTF.

This clonotype was seen more than once but under ten times. This chain uses TRBV25-1 with TRBJ1-2; D is possibly TRBD1 (5 bases). This CDR3 region has 13 residues. Deletions cut 4 bases from V and 6 bases from J, with 12 bases between. Per the germline V gene, CDR1 is MGHDK and CDR2 is SYGVNS. CDR3 sequence (DNA): TGTGCCAGCAGTGTAGGAGACAGCGATGGCTACACCTTC. This sequence encodes CASSVGDSDGYTF.

This clonotype was picked up many times. V usage is TRBV18 and J usage is TRBJ2-2; D is undetermined. Between the trimmed V and J ends, which lost 4 bases and 3 bases, there was a span of 6 bases. Looked up from germline, CDR1 is KGHSH and CDR2 is LQKENI. The CDR3 has 13 amino acids. DNA of the CDR3: TGTGCCAGCTCACGATTCGACACCGGGGAGCTGTTTTTT. It encodes CASSRFDTGELFF.

This clonotype was seen only a few times. The J gene is TRBJ1-1, the V gene TRBV6-5, with 9 bases fitting TRBD1. Germline trimming cut 4 bases from V and 0 bases from J; bases unmatched to any gene: 12. Germline CDR1 reads MNHEY; CDR2 reads SVGAGI. The CDR3 extends over 18 amino acids. DNA for the CDR3: TGTGCCAGCAGTTCCCCAAAGGGGACAGGGACTATGAACACTGAAGCTTTCTTT. It yields the protein CASSSPKGTGTMNTEAFF.

This clonotype was detected only a few times. V gene TRBV6-2 or TRBV6-3 combines with J gene TRBJ1-4; no definite D call. The CDR3 is 16 residues long. V lost 6 bases to trimming and J lost 4 bases, with 18 bases between them. Germline values: CDR1 MNHEY, CDR2 SVGEGT. In DNA form, the CDR3 reads TGTGCCAGCAGGGTATCCCGCCTAGAATATAATGAAAAACTGTTTTTT. It is translated as CASRVSRLEYNEKLFF.

This clonotype turned up a few times. The CDR3 region has the DNA TGTGCCAGCAGTTACTCGTTTCCGAGCGGGGGACTATACAATGAGCAGTTCTTC. The encoded protein is CASSYSFPSGGLYNEQFF. The chain links TRBV6-6 to TRBJ2-1; the match to TRBD2 covers 8 bases. CDR1 MNHNY and CDR2 SVGAGI come from the germline V gene (reference sequence). This CDR3 spans 18 amino acids. V trimming: 0 bases; J trimming: 4 bases; junction bases outside the gene matches: 11.

This clonotype was counted only a few times. This chain uses TRBV4-1 with TRBJ2-2, with D uncertain. V shed 1 base and J shed 3 bases, with 6 bases lying between them. Germline CDR1 reads MGHRA; CDR2 reads YSYEKL. The length of the CDR3 is 14 residues. Written as DNA, the CDR3 is TGCGCCAGCAGCCAAGCCGTGGACACCGGGGAGCTGTTTTTT. Its translation: CASSQAVDTGELFF.

This clonotype was counted between two and nine times. J is TRBJ2-2 and V is TRBV5-8; 7 bases agree with TRBD2. The V gene end was trimmed by 2 bases and the J gene end by 1 base; junction bases not matched to a gene: 11. Germline CDR1 SGHTS, CDR2 YDEGEE. There are 18 residues in the CDR3. The CDR3 sequence: CASSFVRRAGRNTGELFF. The CDR3 DNA reads as TGTGCCAGCAGCTTCGTTCGTCGAGCGGGAAGGAACACCGGGGAGCTGTTTTTT.

There are many counts of this clonotype. This chain links TRBV3-1 with TRBJ1-4; weak D call: TRBD1 (5 bases). The CDR3 has 17 amino acids. Germline values: CDR1 LGHDT, CDR2 YNNKEL (reference sequence). Trimming removed 2 bases from V and 0 bases from J, with 13 bases in between. The CDR3 DNA is TGTGCCAGCAGCCAATTCGGGATGGGGGCAACTAATGAAAAACTGTTTTTT. It encodes CASSQFGMGATNEKLFF.

This clonotype came up a few times. The chain recombines TRBV4-2 with TRBJ1-2; unclear D gene. Germline V lookup: CDR1 LGHNA, CDR2 YNFKEQ. The V gene lost 1 base and the J gene lost 3 bases, with 9 bases spanning the gap. CDR3 length: 14 residues. For the CDR3, the DNA is TGTGCCAGCAGCCAAGGGGAAGAATACTATGGCTACACCTTC. This gives the protein CASSQGEEYYGYTF.

This clonotype was counted many times. The chain joins TRBV3-1 to TRBJ1-6, with 8 bases fitting TRBD1. Trimming took 4 bases from V and 7 from J; bases not matched to a gene: 3. The germline V gene encodes CDR1 LGHDT and CDR2 YNNKEL (reference sequence). The CDR3 totals 14 residues. The CDR3 is CASSPGQDNSPLHF. The DNA of the CDR3 is TGTGCCAGCAGCCCGGGACAGGACAATTCACCCCTCCACTTT.

This clonotype showed up just a few times. The CDR3 here is CAWSWSNEQFF. DNA for the CDR3: TGTGCCTGGAGTTGGAGCAATGAGCAGTTCTTC. The rearrangement links TRBV30 to TRBJ2-1; D ambiguous. The V gene lost 2 bases and the J gene lost 6 bases, with 5 bases spanning the gap. The CDR3 spans 11 residues. Germline V gene lookup returns CDR1 GTSNPN and CDR2 SVGIG (reference sequence).

Ten or more counts support this clonotype. This rearrangement joins TRBV28 to TRBJ2-7; 10 bases map to TRBD2. This CDR3 comprises 17 residues. Germline assignment: CDR1 MDHEN and CDR2 SYDVKM. J gave up 0 bases and V 5 bases, and 10 bases lay outside the gene matches. The CDR3 bases are TGTGCCAGCAGTACGGGACTAGCGAGACTGAACTCCTACGAGCAGTACTTC. It is translated as CASSTGLARLNSYEQYF.

The chain employs TRBV7-9 and TRBJ2-5, with TRBD1 identical over 8 bases. The CDR3 spans 17 residues. Unmatched junction bases numbered 10, after V lost 2 bases and J lost 2 bases. From germline, CDR1 is SEHNR and CDR2 FQNEAQ (reference sequence). The CDR3 region has the DNA TGTGCCAGCAGCTTACGCCGGGACAGGTCCTTACAAGAGACCCAGTACTTC. Its translation is CASSLRRDRSLQETQYF.

The CDR3 spells CASSLGLSGRARSYNEQFF. As DNA, the CDR3 is TGTGCCAGCAGCTTGGGGTTAAGCGGGAGGGCCAGGTCCTACAATGAGCAGTTCTTC. V is TRBV7-2 and J is TRBJ2-1, with 10 positions matching TRBD2. With V trimmed by 3 bases and J by 1 base, 12 bases remained unmatched. The germline V gene encodes CDR1 SGHTA and CDR2 FQGNSA. The CDR3 consists of 19 residues.

This clonotype was recorded many times. The chain combines TRBV5-1 with TRBJ2-7; no reliable D call. Trimming left V 0 bases short and J 3 bases short, with 7 bases between. Germline CDR1 and CDR2: SGHRS and YFSETQ. The length of the CDR3 is 13 residues. The CDR3 coding sequence is TGCGCCAGCAGCTTGGCTACTAACTACGAGCAGTACTTC. Amino acids: CASSLATNYEQYF.

In its sample, this clonotype was seen many times. The chain joins TRBV7-2 to TRBJ2-1; D possibly corresponds to TRBD2 (6 bases). V shed 6 bases and J shed 4 bases, with 13 bases lying between them. This CDR3 comprises 14 residues. The V gene's germline CDR1 is SGHTA and CDR2 FQGNSA. CDR3: CASRRAGPYNEQFF. CDR3 DNA sequence: TGTGCCAGCAGAAGAGCGGGTCCATACAATGAGCAGTTCTTC.

The sample holds many counts of this clonotype. V gene TRBV7-2 combines with J gene TRBJ2-3; D remains ambiguous. The germline V gene encodes CDR1 SGHTA and CDR2 FQGNSA. The CDR3 runs to 15 residues. The V and J ends lost 4 bases and 4 bases respectively, with 15 bases between them. The CDR3 spells CASSSYPPRPDTQYF. The CDR3 region has the DNA TGTGCCAGCAGCTCCTACCCCCCTCGGCCAGATACGCAGTATTTT.

This clonotype was counted only a few times. V usage is TRBV4-2 and J usage is TRBJ2-3; D is perhaps TRBD2 (6 bases). CDR1 LGHNA and CDR2 YNFKEQ come from the germline V gene. The length of the CDR3 is 18 residues. V dropped 0 bases and J dropped 1 base, with 17 bases sitting between them. The chain's CDR3 is CASSQESAGGGGTDTQYF. CDR3 in DNA: TGTGCCAGCAGCCAAGAATCGGCCGGGGGTGGAGGCACAGATACGCAGTATTTT.

This clonotype has at least ten counts. The chain uses TRBV20-1 and TRBJ1-1; 7 bases match TRBD1. The CDR3 loop spans 13 amino acids. Germline-derived CDR1 and CDR2 are DFQATT and SNEGSKA (reference sequence). J was trimmed by 1 base and V by 7 bases; bases with no gene match: 6. For the CDR3, the DNA is TGCAGTGGTAGGGGGGACAGGAACACTGAAGCTTTCTTT. Protein sequence: CSGRGDRNTEAFF.

Remarks on this clonotype: A read error may explain this, as a much larger clone is one base away. The chain couples TRBV28 to TRBJ2-1, with D possibly matching TRBD1 (6 bases). This CDR3 comprises 12 residues. Germline CDR1 MDHEN, CDR2 SYDVKM. The CDR3 region has the DNA TGTGACAGCACCTCCCAGGGGTTTGAGCAGTTCTTC. This gives the protein CDSTSQGFEQFF.

In its sample, this clonotype was seen a few times. The chain carries TRBV14 and TRBJ2-1, with TRBD2 matching 11 bases. V was clipped by 2 bases and J by 4 bases; unmatched bases: 4. CDR1 is SGHDN, CDR2 FVKESK, per germline. CDR3 length: 16 amino acids. Here the CDR3 reads CASSQWGTSGYNEQFF. CDR3 in DNA: TGTGCCAGCAGCCAATGGGGGACTAGCGGATACAATGAGCAGTTCTTC. Combining the CDR3 with reference TRBV14 and TRBJ2-1 gives the whole variable domain EAGVTQFPSHSVIEKGQTVTLRCDPISGHDNLYWYRRVMGKEIKFLLHFVKESKQDESGMPNNRFLAERTGGTYSTLKVQPAELEDSGVYFCASSQWGTSGYNEQFFGPGTRLTVL.

This clonotype was seen ten or more times. The CDR3 region is CASSPGTGGWSSYEQYF. CDR3 in DNA: TGCGCCAGCAGCCCCGGGACAGGGGGCTGGAGCTCCTACGAGCAGTACTTC. The chain couples TRBV5-1 to TRBJ2-7, with TRBD1 matching over 12 bases. Germline CDR1 is SGHRS and CDR2 is YFSETQ. The length of the CDR3 is 17 residues. V lost 4 bases, J lost 0 bases, and 8 bases stayed unmatched.

This clonotype turned up a few times. The V call is TRBV6-5, the J call TRBJ2-1, with TRBD2 matching 9 bases. The CDR3 has 16 residues. Germline assignment: CDR1 MNHEY and CDR2 SVGAGI. Trimming at V came to 0 bases and at J to 6 bases, leaving 6 bases not matched to a gene. Written as DNA, the CDR3 is TGTGCCAGCAGTTACTCAGAGGCGGGAGGGGGCAATGAGCAGTTCTTC. Protein product: CASSYSEAGGGNEQFF.

This clonotype was picked up many times. V usage is TRBV11-3 and J usage is TRBJ2-5; 7 bases line up with TRBD1. The DNA end lines up better with TRBJ2-1; the J call may be wrong. CDR1 and CDR2 from the germline V gene are SGHNT and YENEEA. CDR3 length: 15 residues. This CDR3 reads CASSSPGQVIDEQFF. The DNA for the CDR3 is TGTGCCAGCAGCTCGCCTGGACAGGTGATCGATGAGCAGTTCTTC.